The entry that follows covers one T cell receptor beta chain sequence. Antigen unknown. Every donor provided roughly 10 milliliters of peripheral blood. With each sample, at least 6 micrograms of total RNA were extracted. These data are taken from a study of blood T cells in healthy people across ages. Study observations and caveats: Roughly linearly, TCR beta diversity per million T cells fell as age increased. Greater diversity and more naive CD4+ cells were seen in long-lived donors than in aged donors.

The second PCR ran about 6 to 12 cycles with a sample-barcoded 5' primer and J-beta primers. A single record per CDR3 protein comes from TCRdb applying MiXCR to the 5' RACE reads. The data hold 450,000 to 700,000 distinct CDR3 sequences, with 25% to 30% observed a single time. Germline CDR1 is SGHTA and CDR2 is FQGNSA. The CDR3 has 15 amino acids. J gave up 9 bases and V 5 bases, and 12 bases lay outside the gene matches. The origin of this receptor is a woman in her 70s in good health. The source material was blood. This sequence joins TRBV7-2 and TRBJ2-7; 11 nucleotides align to TRBD2. This CDR3 is CASSGGASSGGTQYF. DNA of the CDR3: TGTGCCAGCAGCGGAGGCGCGTCTAGCGGGGGGACGCAGTACTTC. Full variable domain (rest looked up from reference TRBV7-2 and TRBJ2-7): GAGVSQSPSNKVTEKGKDVELRCDPISGHTALYWYRQSLGQGLEFLIYFQGNSAPDKSGLPSDRFSAERTGGSVSTLTIQRTQQEDSAVYLCASSGGASSGGTQYFGPGTRLTVT.